This entry is about one T cell receptor beta chain. At one end the junction does not follow the germline gene, possibly because of a read error. The data were taken from a study of tumor-infiltrating lymphocytes in primary liver carcinoma. Germline-derived CDR1 and CDR2 are SNHLY and FYNNEI. CDR3 length equals 15 residues. Co-extracting RNA and DNA was done with roughly 17-32 mg of unsorted bulk tissue as input. A constant-region primer served to make TCR beta cDNA from around 500 ng total RNA. Sequencing libraries for TCR beta derived from three nested multiplex PCR rounds that used slightly modified ARM-PCR. Forward primers for TRBV1-TRBV30 and a C-beta reverse primer served the first two PCR rounds, at roughly 10 cycles each. From the multiplex PCR reads, TCRdb called clonotypes with MiXCR, one entry per CDR3 protein. Of about 21,000 distinct CDR3 sequences detected, 75% to 80% appear once; the ten largest clones hold approximately 40%.

The sequence came from a woman in her thirties with primary liver carcinoma and hepatitis B virus infection. The sample consisted of liver tumor tissue from sampling region 1. This sample's subset: tumor region T1, superior pole. This chain links TRBV2 with TRBJ2-7; unclear D gene. The CDR3: CASSNLRPGTYEQYF. The CDR3 DNA follows: TGTGCCAGCAGTAATCTGCGGCCAGGAACTTACGAGCAGTATTTC.